This T cell receptor (beta chain) stems from a study of cytomegalovirus exposure and HLA in healthy donors. This clone has a handful of counts. What it binds is unknown. Findings of the study overall: Because they were indistinguishable, some V segments, including TRBV6-2 and TRBV6-3, were excluded. The classifier reportedly diagnosed cytomegalovirus status with high sensitivity and specificity.

Healthy individuals who donated bone marrow served as the donors. The PCR employed 60 Vbeta primers together with 13 Jbeta primers. Clones were sequenced by immunoSEQ multiplex PCR, and TCRdb holds only the in-frame ones, with some missing. This table holds 150,000 to 200,000 clones, 65% to 75% found once. The CDR3 is made up of 14 amino acids. Germline CDR1 is SGHNT and CDR2 is YYREEE (reference sequence). V was clipped by 5 bases and J by 7 bases; unmatched bases: 11. Specimen: PBMCs. The TCR comes from a girl under 18 in good health and CMV-seronegative. V is TRBV5-4 and J is TRBJ2-7, with 8 bases that match TRBD2. DNA of the CDR3: TGTGCCAGCAGGACCGGGACTAGTGTCGGTGAGCAGTACTTC. As protein: CASRTGTSVGEQYF.